The rows below give T cell receptor beta chains drawn from one sample of a study of blood T cell repertoires in COVID-19. Assay: immunoSEQ multiplex PCR; the TCRdb copy retains only in-frame clones and omits some. The table has about 260,000 clones, approximately 80% seen once. The sequenced material came from peripheral blood. Receptor source: a man in his 60s with acute or convalescent COVID-19. The CDR3 runs from the conserved cysteine through the conserved F or W. A D gene is named only where the DNA matches it firmly. Part of the rows lack a size; the others show once, few, many or a class for expanded clones.

J gene: TRBJ2-7; V gene: TRBV9; D gene: .; clone size: .; CDR3 DNA: TGTGCCAGCAGCGTAGCAGATAGCGGACTCTACGAGCAGTACTTC; CDR3 protein: CASSVADSGLYEQYF
J gene: TRBJ2-2; V gene: TRBV10-3; D gene: .; clone size: .; CDR3 DNA: TGTGCCATCAGTGAGAAGCCCATGGTCACCGGGGAGCTGTTTTTT; CDR3 protein: CAISEKPMVTGELFF
J gene: TRBJ1-1; V gene: TRBV18; D gene: TRBD1; clone size: .; CDR3 DNA: TGTGCCAGCTCAAAGGGACAGGGGTCGAACACTGAAGCTTTCTTT; CDR3 protein: CASSKGQGSNTEAFF
J gene: TRBJ2-3; V gene: TRBV27; D gene: .; clone size: .; CDR3 DNA: TGTGCCAGCAGTTTATCGGGAGACAGGCACACAGATACGCAGTATTTT; CDR3 protein: CASSLSGDRHTDTQYF
J gene: TRBJ2-3; V gene: TRBV2; D gene: TRBD2; clone size: .; CDR3 DNA: TGTGCCACCAGTGGGGCTAGCGGGGGGACAGATACGCAGTATTTT; CDR3 protein: CATSGASGGTDTQYF
J gene: TRBJ2-7; V gene: TRBV13; D gene: .; clone size: .; CDR3 DNA: TGTGCCAGCAGCTTAAGGGGGGCAGGGGGCTACGAGCAGTACTTC; CDR3 protein: CASSLRGAGGYEQYF
J gene: TRBJ1-1; V gene: TRBV23-1; D gene: .; clone size: .; CDR3 DNA: TGCGCCAGCAGTCAAAAGGGGGATGAAGCTTTCTTT; CDR3 protein: CASSQKGDEAFF
J gene: TRBJ2-5; V gene: TRBV14; D gene: TRBD2; clone size: once; CDR3 DNA: TGTGCCAGCAGCCAAGATAGGACTAGAAAAGAGACCCAGTACTTC; CDR3 protein: CASSQDRTRKETQYF
J gene: TRBJ2-3; V gene: TRBV7-8; D gene: TRBD2; clone size: .; CDR3 DNA: TGTGCCAGCAGTTTTACTAGCGGGGCAGATACGCAGTATTTT; CDR3 protein: CASSFTSGADTQYF
J gene: TRBJ2-3; V gene: TRBV5-5; D gene: .; clone size: .; CDR3 DNA: TGTGCCAGCAGCTTAAGAGTCATCCAGGGAGATACGCAGTATTTT; CDR3 protein: CASSLRVIQGDTQYF
J gene: TRBJ2-3; V gene: TRBV19; D gene: TRBD1; clone size: .; CDR3 DNA: TGTGCCAGTAGCCCTCGGACAGGGGGCTCAGTCCCGGGAAGCACAGATACGCAGTATTTT; CDR3 protein: CASSPRTGGSVPGSTDTQYF
J gene: TRBJ2-3; V gene: TRBV28; D gene: TRBD2; clone size: few; CDR3 DNA: TGTGCCAGCAGTCTTAGACTAGCGGGAGCAGATACGCAGTATTTT; CDR3 protein: CASSLRLAGADTQYF
J gene: TRBJ2-7; V gene: TRBV9; D gene: TRBD2; clone size: .; CDR3 DNA: TGTGCCAGCAGCGTAGCGGCGGGAGTAGGTTACGAGCAGTACTTC; CDR3 protein: CASSVAAGVGYEQYF
J gene: TRBJ2-7; V gene: TRBV18; D gene: TRBD1; clone size: few; CDR3 DNA: TGTGCCAGCTCACCAGGACAGGAGATGGGGAACGAGCAGTACTTC; CDR3 protein: CASSPGQEMGNEQYF
J gene: TRBJ2-1; V gene: TRBV11-2; D gene: TRBD2; clone size: .; CDR3 DNA: TGTGCCAGCAGCTTAGATTGGGCTAGCGGTAGCTCCTACAATGAGCAGTTCTTC; CDR3 protein: CASSLDWASGSSYNEQFF
J gene: TRBJ2-7; V gene: TRBV5-1; D gene: TRBD1; clone size: .; CDR3 DNA: TGCGCCAGCAGCTTCCAATCCGGGACAGGGGGCAACGAGCAGTACTTC; CDR3 protein: CASSFQSGTGGNEQYF
J gene: TRBJ2-2; V gene: TRBV7-7; D gene: TRBD2; clone size: once; CDR3 DNA: TGTGCTAGCAGCCGGGTTTCGGGAGCGGGACACACCGGGGAGCTGTTTTTT; CDR3 protein: CASSRVSGAGHTGELFF
J gene: TRBJ2-7; V gene: TRBV12-5; D gene: TRBD1; clone size: .; CDR3 DNA: TGTGCTAGTGGTTTGCACTCCGGGACAGGGAGTCCCTACGAGCAGTACTTC; CDR3 protein: CASGLHSGTGSPYEQYF
J gene: TRBJ1-6; V gene: TRBV7-9; D gene: .; clone size: .; CDR3 DNA: TGTGCCAGCAGCACTCCCTCGGGAGCCGGGATCTTCAGTTCACCCCTCCACTTT; CDR3 protein: CASSTPSGAGIFSSPLHF
J gene: TRBJ2-7; V gene: TRBV19; D gene: .; clone size: .; CDR3 DNA: TGTGCCAGTAGGCACAGGGAAATCGGCGAGCAGTACTTC; CDR3 protein: CASRHREIGEQYF
J gene: TRBJ2-5; V gene: TRBV7-9; D gene: .; clone size: once; CDR3 DNA: TGTGCCAGCAGCCTCGGACAGCCCGCTCCACAAGAGACCCAGTACTTC; CDR3 protein: CASSLGQPAPQETQYF
J gene: TRBJ2-5; V gene: TRBV7-6; D gene: TRBD2; clone size: .; CDR3 DNA: TGTGCCAGCAGCCCCGGGGGGGGCGTATTATTTGAGACCCAGTACTTC; CDR3 protein: CASSPGGGVLFETQYF
J gene: TRBJ1-1; V gene: TRBV29-1; D gene: .; clone size: .; CDR3 DNA: TGCAGCGGAGACAGGAGTCGTGGGAACACTGAAGCTTTCTTT; CDR3 protein: CSGDRSRGNTEAFF
J gene: TRBJ2-7; V gene: TRBV10-3; D gene: TRBD1; clone size: .; CDR3 DNA: TGTGCCATCTTGGACAGGCTTCACGAGCAGTACTTC; CDR3 protein: CAILDRLHEQYF
J gene: TRBJ1-3; V gene: TRBV18; D gene: .; clone size: .; CDR3 DNA: TGTGCCAGCTCACCATCGGGGGTCAGCGACACCATATATTTT; CDR3 protein: CASSPSGVSDTIYF
J gene: TRBJ2-1; V gene: TRBV7-2; D gene: TRBD1; clone size: .; CDR3 DNA: TGTGCCAGCAGCCCGGGACAGGGCTACAATGAGCAGTTCTTC; CDR3 protein: CASSPGQGYNEQFF
J gene: TRBJ2-1; V gene: TRBV28; D gene: TRBD1; clone size: .; CDR3 DNA: TGTGCCAGCAGTCAGGGACAGAGGGGGAATGAGCAGTTCTTC; CDR3 protein: CASSQGQRGNEQFF
J gene: TRBJ2-7; V gene: TRBV19; D gene: .; clone size: .; CDR3 DNA: TGTGCCAGTAGTGCCGGGTTCTACGAGCAGTACTTC; CDR3 protein: CASSAGFYEQYF
J gene: TRBJ1-2; V gene: TRBV11-2; D gene: .; clone size: .; CDR3 DNA: TGTGCCAGCAGCTTAGTGCAGGGTCCTAACTATGGCTACACCTTC; CDR3 protein: CASSLVQGPNYGYTF
J gene: TRBJ2-3; V gene: TRBV7-3; D gene: TRBD1; clone size: .; CDR3 DNA: TGTGCCAGCAGCTACAGGGGATCACGCACAGATACGCAGTATTTT; CDR3 protein: CASSYRGSRTDTQYF
J gene: TRBJ2-1; V gene: TRBV19; D gene: TRBD1; clone size: .; CDR3 DNA: TGTGCCAGTAGTACGCATGGGACAGACAATGAGCAGTTCTTC; CDR3 protein: CASSTHGTDNEQFF
J gene: TRBJ1-5; V gene: TRBV18; D gene: TRBD1; clone size: .; CDR3 DNA: TGTGCCAGCTCCATACAGGGGATGGTGGGCAATCAGCCCCAGCATTTT; CDR3 protein: CASSIQGMVGNQPQHF
J gene: TRBJ2-7; V gene: TRBV18; D gene: TRBD2; clone size: .; CDR3 DNA: TGTGCCAGCTCACAGGCTAGCGGGCTGACGCAGGACTTC; CDR3 protein: CASSQASGLTQDF
J gene: TRBJ2-7; V gene: TRBV27; D gene: .; clone size: .; CDR3 DNA: TGTGCCAGCAAGAAAGACAGGCAGTGGTACGAGCAGTACTTC; CDR3 protein: CASKKDRQWYEQYF
J gene: TRBJ2-3; V gene: TRBV9; D gene: .; clone size: once; CDR3 DNA: TGTGCCAGCAGCGTAGATCTGGATACGCAGTATTTT; CDR3 protein: CASSVDLDTQYF
J gene: TRBJ2-3; V gene: TRBV5-1; D gene: TRBD2; clone size: .; CDR3 DNA: TGCGCCAGCAGCTTACCGGGACTAGCGGGGGGGCCGCGCACAGATACGCAGTATTTT; CDR3 protein: CASSLPGLAGGPRTDTQYF
J gene: TRBJ2-7; V gene: TRBV27; D gene: TRBD2; clone size: .; CDR3 DNA: TGTGCCAGCAGTTTAGCGGGGGGGCTTGGGGAGCAGTACTTC; CDR3 protein: CASSLAGGLGEQYF
J gene: TRBJ2-3; V gene: TRBV3-1/TRBV3-2; D gene: TRBD2; clone size: .; CDR3 DNA: TGTGCCAGCAGCCTGACTAGCGGCACAGATACGCAGTATTTT; CDR3 protein: CASSLTSGTDTQYF
J gene: TRBJ1-6; V gene: TRBV2; D gene: .; clone size: .; CDR3 DNA: TGTGCCAGCAAACAGGATGGGAATTCACCCCTCCACTTT; CDR3 protein: CASKQDGNSPLHF
J gene: TRBJ2-5; V gene: TRBV3-1/TRBV3-2; D gene: .; clone size: once; CDR3 DNA: TGTGCCAGCAGCCATGGGCGTATTGAGACCCAGTACTTC; CDR3 protein: CASSHGRIETQYF
J gene: TRBJ2-2; V gene: TRBV11-3; D gene: TRBD1; clone size: .; CDR3 DNA: TGTGCCAGCAGCTTAGGGGACAGGGCTTCGAACACCGGGGAGCTGTTTTTT; CDR3 protein: CASSLGDRASNTGELFF
J gene: TRBJ2-5; V gene: TRBV5-1; D gene: .; clone size: .; CDR3 DNA: TGCGCCAGCAGCTCCCAGGGGAACCAAGAGACCCAGTACTTC; CDR3 protein: CASSSQGNQETQYF
J gene: TRBJ2-1; V gene: TRBV6-1; D gene: .; clone size: once; CDR3 DNA: TGTGCCAGCAGTGAACCCCTTCGCAGGCATGAGCAGTTCTTC; CDR3 protein: CASSEPLRRHEQFF
J gene: TRBJ2-7; V gene: TRBV6-6; D gene: TRBD1; clone size: few; CDR3 DNA: TGTGCCAGCAGTTACACCCCGGGACAGGGGATCGACGAGCAGTACTTC; CDR3 protein: CASSYTPGQGIDEQYF
J gene: TRBJ1-6; V gene: TRBV18; D gene: .; clone size: .; CDR3 DNA: TGTGCCAGCTCACCACCGAACAGGGCTAGCAATTCACCCCTCCACTTT; CDR3 protein: CASSPPNRASNSPLHF